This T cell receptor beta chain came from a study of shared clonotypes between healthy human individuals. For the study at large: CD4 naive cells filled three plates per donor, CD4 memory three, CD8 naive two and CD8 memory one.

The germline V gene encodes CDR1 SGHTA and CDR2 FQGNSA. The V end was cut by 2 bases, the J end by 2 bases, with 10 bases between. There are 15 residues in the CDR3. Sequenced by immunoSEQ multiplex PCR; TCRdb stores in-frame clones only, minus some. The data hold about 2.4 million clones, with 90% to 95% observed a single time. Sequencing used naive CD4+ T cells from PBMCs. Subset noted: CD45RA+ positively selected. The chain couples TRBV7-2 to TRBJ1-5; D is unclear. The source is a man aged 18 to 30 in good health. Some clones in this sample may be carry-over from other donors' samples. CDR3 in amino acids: CASSLFVGRNQPQHF. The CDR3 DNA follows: TGTGCCAGCAGCTTATTTGTAGGGCGCAATCAGCCCCAGCATTTT.